The sequence of this T cell receptor (beta chain) was determined in a study of Ad26.COV2.S vaccination and SARS-CoV-2 variants. The overall study: Doses of Ad26.COV2.S were injected into muscle once or twice, 56 days apart.

Overall study results and limits: Quantification of TCR breadth and depth may have yielded underestimates of total T cell responses.

The method was immunoSEQ multiplex PCR; TCRdb's version includes in-frame clones alone and lacks a portion of them. The sample has some 480,000 clones, roughly 87% seen once. As to treatment: around 19 received Ad26.COV2.S at low or high dose, single or two shots; roughly five received placebo; per-sample allocation not given. Sample collection was performed on day 63 after the first vaccine or placebo injection. CDR1 is MNHEY, CDR2 SVGEGT, per germline. The CDR3 extends over 13 amino acids. Trimming took off 2 bases at V and 8 bases at J, with 12 bases between the two ends. This clone came up a few times. Its matching antigen is unknown.

The chain couples TRBV6-2 or TRBV6-3 to TRBJ1-2; no reliable D call. The starting material was peripheral blood, obtained in a trial of Ad26.COV2.S vaccine versus placebo. This receptor was identified in a person between 18 and 65 years old who received the Ad26.COV2.S COVID-19 vaccine or a placebo. The CDR3 protein is CASSYSQQWGYTF. For the CDR3, the DNA is TGTGCCAGCAGTTACAGCCAGCAGTGGGGCTACACCTTC.